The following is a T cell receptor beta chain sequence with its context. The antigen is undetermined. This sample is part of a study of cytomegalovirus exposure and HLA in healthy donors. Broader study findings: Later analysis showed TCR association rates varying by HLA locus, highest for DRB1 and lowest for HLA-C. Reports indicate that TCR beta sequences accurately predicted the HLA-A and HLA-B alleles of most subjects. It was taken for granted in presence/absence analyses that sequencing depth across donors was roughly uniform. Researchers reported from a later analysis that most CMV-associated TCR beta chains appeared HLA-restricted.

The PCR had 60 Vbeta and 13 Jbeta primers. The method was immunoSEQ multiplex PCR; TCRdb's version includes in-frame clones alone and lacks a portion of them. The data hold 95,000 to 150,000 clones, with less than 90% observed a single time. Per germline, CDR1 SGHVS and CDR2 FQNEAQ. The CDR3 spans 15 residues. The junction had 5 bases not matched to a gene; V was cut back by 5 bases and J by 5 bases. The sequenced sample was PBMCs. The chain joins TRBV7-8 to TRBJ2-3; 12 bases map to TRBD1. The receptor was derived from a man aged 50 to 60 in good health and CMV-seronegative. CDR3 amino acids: CASSPGQGAEDTQYF. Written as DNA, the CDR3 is TGTGCCAGCAGCCCGGGACAGGGGGCCGAAGATACGCAGTATTTT.